The 25 T cell receptor beta chains listed next were all sequenced from one sample in a study of Ad26.COV2.S vaccination and SARS-CoV-2 variants. Treatment of the sample: around 19 received Ad26.COV2.S at low or high dose, single or two shots; 5 received placebo; per-sample allocation not given. Collection of samples fell on day 63 after the first vaccine or placebo injection. Some clones are missing from TCRdb's copy, which holds only in-frame ones; the method was immunoSEQ multiplex PCR. The table lists hundreds of thousands of clones, approximately 92% of them singletons. This specimen consisted of peripheral blood, obtained in a trial of Ad26.COV2.S vaccine versus placebo. These TCRs come from a person aged 18-65 years who received the Ad26.COV2.S COVID-19 vaccine or a placebo.

The chain recombines TRBV5-1 with TRBJ2-1; 7 positions agree with TRBD2. After removal of 3 bases from V and 2 bases from J, the junction contained 5 bases not matched to a gene. The CDR3 length is 15 residues. Germline values: CDR1 SGHRS, CDR2 YFSETQ. The CDR3, as DNA: TGCGCCAGCAGCTCTAAGCGGGAAGCCTACAATGAGCAGTTCTTC. It yields the protein CASSSKREAYNEQFF.

This clone was seen once. The rearrangement links TRBV29-1 to TRBJ1-1; no definite D call. Trimming pared 6 bases from V and 3 bases from J, leaving 17 bases between. CDR1 and CDR2 from the germline V gene are SQVTM and ANQGSEA. The CDR3 runs to 14 residues. CDR3 DNA sequence: TGCAGCGTCTCCCCCAGGTTTCCAGACACTGAAGCTTTCTTT. It specifies CSVSPRFPDTEAFF.

V and J are TRBV11-2 and TRBJ2-5; TRBD1 might be the D (5 bases). This CDR3 has 17 amino acids. V gave up 1 base and J gave up 3 bases, with 18 bases separating them. Germline lookup yields CDR1 SGHAT and CDR2 FQNNGV. Here the CDR3 reads CASSLVFPGQGEETQYF. In nucleotides, the CDR3 is TGTGCCAGCAGCTTAGTCTTCCCCGGACAAGGGGAAGAGACCCAGTACTTC.

Here the CDR3 reads CASSLEDRDNSPLHF. CDR3 nucleotides: TGTGCCAGCAGCTTAGAGGACAGGGATAATTCACCCCTCCACTTT. V is TRBV7-6 and J is TRBJ1-6, with 8 bases fitting TRBD1. The trim removed 1 base at V and 5 bases at J, leaving 1 base unmatched. The germline CDR1 and CDR2 sequences are SGHVS and FNYEAQ. This CDR3 comprises 15 residues.

The chain couples TRBV12-3 or TRBV12-4 to TRBJ1-1, with unresolved D. This CDR3 is 13 amino acids long. The V and J ends lost 6 bases and 2 bases respectively, with 10 bases between them. The CDR3 DNA is TGTGCCAGCAGCTCTCAGGTAAACACTGAAGCTTTCTTT. Its translation: CASSSQVNTEAFF.

The rearrangement joins TRBV6-6 to TRBJ1-4, with a tentative D call TRBD1 (6 bases). The CDR3 has 16 residues. Trimming stripped 5 bases from V and 5 bases from J, with 18 bases between. Germline values: CDR1 MNHNY, CDR2 SVGAGI (reference sequence). The CDR3 DNA follows: TGTGCCAGCAGTCCCTCCCGAGGGGGGCGGAATGAAAAACTGTTTTTT. This codes for CASSPSRGGRNEKLFF.

This clone has more than one count but fewer than ten. V and J are TRBV5-4 and TRBJ1-1; D call uncertain. V was clipped by 0 bases and J by 5 bases, with 17 bases between them. The CDR3 has 16 residues. Germline lookup yields CDR1 SGHNT and CDR2 YYREEE (reference sequence). CDR3 sequence reads: CASSLDGDPRGTEAFF. The CDR3, as DNA: TGTGCCAGCAGCTTGGATGGAGATCCCCGCGGGACTGAAGCTTTCTTT.

This clone was seen just once. The chain is built from TRBV5-5 and TRBJ2-7; TRBD1 aligns across 9 bases. CDR1 SGHKS and CDR2 YYEKEE come from the germline V gene (reference sequence). This CDR3 comprises 15 residues. J lost 4 bases, V lost 2 bases, and 7 bases had no gene match. The CDR3 spells CASSFRQGGRYEQYF. Written as DNA, the CDR3 is TGTGCCAGCAGCTTCAGACAGGGGGGGAGATACGAGCAGTACTTC.

This clone was seen at least ten times. The rearrangement uses TRBV4-2 and TRBJ2-7; 9 nucleotides line up with TRBD2. The CDR3 is 16 residues long. Germline V gene data show CDR1 as LGHNA and CDR2 as YNFKEQ. V was clipped by 0 bases and J by 6 bases; unmatched bases: 9. The DNA for the CDR3 is TGTGCCAGCAGCCAAGATTACGGTAGCGGGAGCCCCGAGCAGTACTTC. This encodes CASSQDYGSGSPEQYF.

This clone was observed a handful of times. This chain connects TRBV13 to TRBJ1-3; 8 nucleotides align to TRBD1. The trim removed 5 bases at V and 0 bases at J, leaving 3 bases unmatched. This CDR3 has 15 residues. From germline, CDR1 is PRHDT and CDR2 FYEKMQ (reference sequence). This chain's CDR3 is CASSDRGSSGNTIYF. Written as DNA, the CDR3 is TGTGCCAGCAGCGACAGGGGAAGCTCTGGAAACACCATATATTTT.

The V and J genes are TRBV30 and TRBJ2-7, with 11 positions matching TRBD2. The CDR3 totals 13 residues. Looked up from germline, CDR1 is GTSNPN and CDR2 is SVGIG (reference sequence). Trimming cost V 5 bases and J 3 bases; bases outside gene matches: 3. CDR3 nucleotide sequence: TGTGCCTGGTCCGGGACTAGCGGCTACGAGCAGTACTTC. Translated, it gives CAWSGTSGYEQYF. The full variable domain, rest sourced from reference TRBV30 and TRBJ2-7, is SQTIHQWPATLVQPVGSPLSLECTVEGTSNPNLYWYRQAAGRGLQLLFYSVGIGQISSEVPQNLSASRPQDRQFILSSKKLLLSDSGFYLCAWSGTSGYEQYFGPGTRLTVT.

As concerns this clone: This CDR3 is also generated by other DNA sequences in the sample. This chain connects TRBV9 to TRBJ1-2; D uncertain. In germline, CDR1 is SGDLS, CDR2 YYNGEE. V dropped 0 bases and J dropped 5 bases, with 5 bases sitting between them. The CDR3 runs 12 residues. The CDR3, as DNA: TGTGCCAGCAGCGTAGACGGTTATGGCTACACCTTC. Protein product: CASSVDGYGYTF.

The chain joins TRBV6-4 to TRBJ2-5; TRBD2 is a possible D gene (5 bases). The V gene's germline CDR1 is MRHNA and CDR2 SNTAGT. The V gene lost 6 bases and the J gene lost 7 bases, with 27 bases spanning the gap. The CDR3 spans 17 residues. The CDR3 loop is CASRKLGLPSPNGTQYF. The CDR3, as DNA: TGTGCCAGCAGAAAGCTTGGACTGCCGAGCCCAAATGGGACCCAGTACTTC.

The V and J genes are TRBV29-1 and TRBJ2-2, with 15 bases that match TRBD2. V was pared by 5 bases and J by 1 base, with 5 bases of the junction left unmatched. This CDR3 has 17 residues. Germline CDR1 SQVTM, CDR2 ANQGSEA. The CDR3 reads CSVWTSGRAENTGELFF. The CDR3, as DNA: TGCAGCGTTTGGACTAGCGGGAGGGCGGAGAACACCGGGGAGCTGTTTTTT.

The V and J genes are TRBV7-9 and TRBJ2-7, with 8 positions matching TRBD2. This CDR3 has 14 amino acids. V lost 5 bases and J lost 4; bases outside the gene matches: 7. The V gene's germline CDR1 is SEHNR and CDR2 FQNEAQ (reference sequence). For the CDR3, the DNA is TGTGCCAGCAGCACCAGCGGGAGCTTGTACGAGCAGTACTTC. Protein sequence: CASSTSGSLYEQYF.

The chain carries TRBV12-3 or TRBV12-4 and TRBJ2-3, with TRBD2 matching 9 bases. This CDR3 comprises 12 residues. With V trimmed by 7 bases and J by 8 bases, 4 bases remained unmatched. This CDR3 is CASMSGRLTQYF. CDR3 in DNA: TGTGCCAGCATGAGCGGGAGGCTTACGCAGTATTTT.

The rearrangement uses TRBV7-9 and TRBJ1-2, with 9 bases that match TRBD1. The germline V gene encodes CDR1 SEHNR and CDR2 FQNEAQ (reference sequence). This CDR3 comprises 14 residues. Trimming removed 5 bases from V and 2 bases from J; junction bases left unmatched: 3. The CDR3 coding sequence is TGTGCCAGCAGCCCCGGACAGGGGAACTATGGCTACACCTTC. This codes for CASSPGQGNYGYTF.

About this clone itself: Other DNA sequences in this sample translate to the same CDR3. The chain joins TRBV7-2 to TRBJ1-5, with TRBD1 matching over 10 bases. Per germline, CDR1 SGHTA and CDR2 FQGNSA. This CDR3 has 14 residues. Trimming at V came to 4 bases and at J to 7 bases, leaving 4 bases not matched to a gene. The CDR3 DNA sequence: TGTGCCAGCAGCTCGGGACAGGGGAACCAGCCCCAGCATTTT. Translating it yields CASSSGQGNQPQHF.

This clone was found once. The rearrangement joins TRBV5-8 to TRBJ1-1; perhaps TRBD1 as D (6 bases). CDR1 is SGHTS and CDR2 is YDEGEE in the germline V gene. V was trimmed by 2 bases and J by 8 bases, leaving 10 bases between them. This CDR3 is 12 amino acids long. The CDR3 coding sequence is TGTGCCAGCAGCTTTGGGACACCCGAAGCTTTCTTT. This encodes CASSFGTPEAFF.

The chain employs TRBV5-6 and TRBJ2-3, with 8 bases aligning to TRBD2. This CDR3 has 15 residues. V shed 6 bases and J 1 base; nucleotides not matched to a gene: 7. Germline values: CDR1 SGHDT, CDR2 YYEEEE. The CDR3, as DNA: TGTGCCAGCACTCAGAGGCGGGAGGGCACAGATACGCAGTATTTT. Translation gives CASTQRREGTDTQYF.

This clone was seen only once. This rearrangement joins TRBV20-1 to TRBJ2-1; D remains ambiguous. V lost 7 bases and J lost 5, with 9 bases in between. Germline loops: CDR1 DFQATT, CDR2 SNEGSKA (reference sequence). The CDR3 is made up of 11 amino acids. The CDR3 nucleotides are TGCAGTGGGGCAATCAACAATGAGCAGTTCTTC. Amino acid sequence: CSGAINNEQFF.

The CDR3 DNA reads TGTGCCACCAGCAGAGATCGAAAGGGGACGAGGGTGACTGAAGCTTTCTTT. Amino acid sequence: CATSRDRKGTRVTEAFF. V gene TRBV15 combines with J gene TRBJ1-1; D is perhaps TRBD1 (5 bases). The germline V and J ends were trimmed by 0 bases and 5 bases, with 19 bases remaining between them. This CDR3 spans 17 amino acids. From germline, CDR1 is LNHNV and CDR2 YYDKDF (reference sequence).

The chain uses TRBV9 and TRBJ2-5; D gene unclear. The CDR3 loop spans 13 amino acids. Trimming removed 4 bases at V and 1 base at J, with 8 bases between. Germline V gene data show CDR1 as SGDLS and CDR2 as YYNGEE. The CDR3 coding sequence is TGTGCCAGCAGCCCTCGGATCCAAGAGACCCAGTACTTC. It yields the protein CASSPRIQETQYF.

CDR3 in DNA: TGTGCCAGCAGCCAAGGAAGGGATCCAAGTGGCTACACCTTC. Protein sequence: CASSQGRDPSGYTF. V and J are TRBV3-1 (or the pseudogene TRBV3-2) and TRBJ1-2; the D is unclear. Germline-derived CDR1 and CDR2 are LGHDT and YNNKEL (reference sequence). V was cut by 1 base and J by 7 bases, with 13 bases left in between. The CDR3 spans 14 residues.

The chain has TRBV7-2 and TRBJ2-3; D might be TRBD2 (6 bases). Between the trimmed V and J ends, which lost 4 bases and 7 bases, there was a span of 18 bases. The CDR3 consists of 15 residues. Germline V gene lookup returns CDR1 SGHTA and CDR2 FQGNSA. The CDR3 region has the DNA TGTGCCAGCAGCTCCCTTACTAGCTTAGCGCATACGCAGTATTTT. Amino acid sequence: CASSSLTSLAHTQYF.